This entry lists 20 T cell receptor beta chains sequenced from one sample in a study of metastatic and nonmetastatic thyroid tumors. All patients reached thyroid surgery having received no treatment beforehand. TCRdb reprocessed the PCR reads via MiXCR. The sample gives approximately 60,000 clones, just under 30% of which show up once; about 15% is in the top ten. Sequencing input: blood. The receptor set was obtained from a female donor with papillary thyroid cancer or a benign thyroid nodule (not recorded which). Some clones in this sample may be carry-over from other donors' samples.

This clone was found many times. The chain combines TRBV6-4 with TRBJ2-4; 9 bases are a match to TRBD1. Looked up from germline, CDR1 is MRHNA and CDR2 is SNTAGT. V trimming: 6 bases; J trimming: 3 bases; junction bases outside the gene matches: 18. The CDR3 covers 19 residues. The CDR3 coding sequence is TGTGCCAGCAGGGGGAGAAGGGACAGGGAGGGGGTGATCAAAAACATTCAGTACTTC. It is translated as CASRGRRDREGVIKNIQYF.

The chain carries TRBV14 and TRBJ1-2; possible D gene TRBD1, 5 bases. This CDR3 region has 14 residues. Germline CDR1 SGHDN, CDR2 FVKESK. Trimming shortened V by 0 bases and J by 4 bases, and 9 bases separated the two germline ends. CDR3 sequence: CASSQEQGFYGYTF. CDR3 nucleotides: TGTGCCAGCAGCCAAGAGCAGGGCTTCTATGGCTACACCTTC.

This rearrangement joins TRBV11-1 to TRBJ1-2; 7 bases agree with TRBD1. Germline V gene data show CDR1 as SGHAT and CDR2 as FQDESV (reference sequence). This CDR3 has 12 residues. V lost 1 base, J lost 7 bases, and 0 bases stayed unmatched. The DNA for the CDR3 is TGTGCCAGCAGCTTAGAGGGGGCTGGCTACACCTTC. It encodes CASSLEGAGYTF.

V usage is TRBV6-2 or TRBV6-3 and J usage is TRBJ1-2; tentative D call: TRBD1 (5 bases). Germline loops: CDR1 MNHEY, CDR2 SVGEGT. V shed 0 bases and J shed 4 bases, with 12 bases lying between them. The CDR3 is 15 residues long. This chain's CDR3 is CASSYSGAGSYGYTF. The CDR3 DNA is TGTGCCAGCAGTTACTCCGGGGCGGGGAGCTATGGCTACACCTTC.

This clone was seen more than once but under ten times. The V and J genes are TRBV6-2 or TRBV6-3 and TRBJ1-1, with 7 positions matching TRBD1. CDR3 length: 15 residues. V lost 6 bases and J lost 6; bases outside the gene matches: 13. Germline CDR1 MNHEY, CDR2 SVGEGT. The CDR3 protein is CASSLPLTGKAEAFF. CDR3 DNA: TGTGCCAGCAGCCTACCCCTGACAGGGAAGGCTGAAGCTTTCTTT.

CDR3 DNA sequence: TGTGCCAGCAGCGTCGGACTAGCGCAAGAGACCCAGTACTTC. Protein sequence: CASSVGLAQETQYF. V usage is TRBV9 and J usage is TRBJ2-5, with TRBD2 identical over 9 bases. The CDR3 loop spans 14 amino acids. Germline CDR1 is SGDLS and CDR2 is YYNGEE. V shed 2 bases and J 2 bases; nucleotides not matched to a gene: 1.

This clone was counted between two and nine times. This rearrangement joins TRBV12-3 or TRBV12-4 to TRBJ2-7; no definite D call. The CDR3 length is 13 residues. The V end was cut by 3 bases, the J end by 5 bases, with 11 bases between. CDR3: CASSLKGVHEQYF. The CDR3 region has the DNA TGTGCCAGCAGTTTGAAGGGTGTCCACGAGCAGTACTTC.

The table lists this clone with a few counts. The chain couples TRBV20-1 to TRBJ2-7; 7 nucleotides line up with TRBD2. The V segment lost 2 bases and the J segment 5 bases; nucleotides outside the gene matches: 6. The CDR3 is 13 amino acids. Germline V gene data show CDR1 as DFQATT and CDR2 as SNEGSKA (reference sequence). This CDR3 reads CSARPGGLNEQYF. CDR3 DNA: TGCAGTGCTAGACCCGGGGGGTTAAACGAGCAGTACTTC.

This clone was seen more than once but under ten times. This chain connects TRBV19 to TRBJ2-2, with D maybe TRBD1 (7 bases). The germline V and J ends were trimmed by 5 bases and 6 bases, with 16 bases remaining between them. Germline V gene lookup returns CDR1 LNHDA and CDR2 SQIVND (reference sequence). The CDR3 is made up of 15 amino acids. The CDR3 sequence: CASSPRQGGAGELFF. The CDR3, as DNA: TGTGCCAGTAGTCCCCGCCAGGGGGGAGCCGGGGAGCTGTTTTTT. The full variable domain, with the rest looked up from reference TRBV19 and TRBJ2-2, is DGGITQSPKYLFRKEGQNVTLSCEQNLNHDAMYWYRQDPGQGLRLIYYSQIVNDFQKGDIAEGYSVSREKKESFPLTVTSAQKNPTAFYLCASSPRQGGAGELFFGEGSRLTVL.

This clone was counted ten times or more. The CDR3 protein is CSASSQGAGPNQPQHF. In DNA form, the CDR3 reads TGCAGTGCTTCATCCCAGGGGGCGGGCCCAAATCAGCCCCAGCATTTT. The gene calls are TRBV20-1 and TRBJ1-5; 8 bases match TRBD1. The CDR3 spans 16 residues. Germline trimming cut 5 bases from V and 4 bases from J; bases unmatched to any gene: 13. Looked up from germline, CDR1 is DFQATT and CDR2 is SNEGSKA (reference sequence).

This clone was counted between two and nine times. CDR3 protein: CASGDDRERETQYF. The CDR3 DNA is TGTGCTAGTGGAGATGACAGGGAGAGAGAGACCCAGTACTTC. The chain has TRBV12-5 and TRBJ2-5; 7 bases fit TRBD1. CDR1 and CDR2 from the germline V gene are LGHNT and FRNRAP. V trimming: 6 bases; J trimming: 4 bases; junction bases outside the gene matches: 8. The CDR3 extends over 14 amino acids.

This clone was picked up many times. V and J are TRBV18 and TRBJ1-4, with D possibly matching TRBD1 (5 bases). V shed 5 bases and J shed 4 bases, with 8 bases lying between them. CDR1 and CDR2 from the germline V gene are KGHSH and LQKENI. The CDR3 contains 13 residues. CDR3 protein: CASSAGLNEKLFF. DNA for the CDR3: TGTGCCAGCTCAGCAGGGCTTAATGAAAAACTGTTTTTT.

This chain connects TRBV11-1 to TRBJ1-1; 12 nucleotides line up with TRBD1. The V gene end was trimmed by 2 bases and the J gene end by 1 base; junction bases not matched to a gene: 8. Germline V gene sequence: CDR1 SGHAT, CDR2 FQDESV (reference sequence). The CDR3 spans 18 residues. The CDR3 region is CASSLSGQGAIKNTEAFF. DNA of the CDR3: TGTGCCAGCAGCTTATCGGGACAGGGGGCCATTAAGAACACTGAAGCTTTCTTT.

The V and J genes are TRBV20-1 and TRBJ2-7, with D unresolved. V was cut by 5 bases and J by 0 bases, with 14 bases left in between. Germline V CDR1 and CDR2: DFQATT, SNEGSKA (reference sequence). The CDR3 is made up of 14 amino acids. As DNA, the CDR3 is TGCAGTGCTCGTATCACCAGTAGCTCCTACGAGCAGTACTTC. Its protein product is CSARITSSSYEQYF.

Only a few counts were recorded for this clone. The chain has TRBV14 and TRBJ2-3; D is perhaps TRBD1 (5 bases). The V gene lost 0 bases and the J gene lost 4 bases, with 17 bases spanning the gap. Germline assignment: CDR1 SGHDN and CDR2 FVKESK. The length of the CDR3 is 17 residues. The CDR3 loop reads CASSQDYRKGLADTQYF. CDR3 nucleotides: TGTGCCAGCAGCCAAGATTACCGGAAGGGGTTAGCAGATACGCAGTATTTT.

The chain links TRBV5-1 to TRBJ2-5, with a possible D match to TRBD2 (6 bases). The length of the CDR3 is 16 residues. V was cut by 0 bases and J by 5 bases, with 17 bases left in between. CDR1 and CDR2 from the germline V gene are SGHRS and YFSETQ. In DNA, the CDR3 is TGCGCCAGCAGCTTGGCCGGTAGTGGGAGCGGGGAGACCCAGTACTTC. Its translation: CASSLAGSGSGETQYF.

The chain uses TRBV12-3 or TRBV12-4 and TRBJ2-7, with D unresolved. This CDR3 comprises 14 residues. Trimming shortened V by 3 bases and J by 2 bases, and 11 bases separated the two germline ends. CDR3 nucleotides: TGTGCCAGCAGTTTTCCCGGGCCAACCTACGAGCAGTACTTC. This translates into CASSFPGPTYEQYF.

This clone was seen many times. This rearrangement joins TRBV7-2 to TRBJ2-3, with D possibly being TRBD2 (6 bases). Germline CDR1 is SGHTA and CDR2 is FQGNSA. Trimming removed 5 bases at V and 5 bases at J, with 14 bases between. The CDR3 sequence is 14 residues long. The CDR3 DNA reads TGTGCCAGCAGCCGAACCGGGGGTCAAGATACGCAGTATTTT. Its protein is CASSRTGGQDTQYF.

This clone was detected a few times. The V call is TRBV6-1, the J call TRBJ2-2; TRBD1 matches at 9 bases. J lost 4 bases, V lost 7 bases, and 10 bases had no gene match. The CDR3 loop spans 16 amino acids. From germline, CDR1 is MNHNS and CDR2 SASEGT. This CDR3 is CASNRDRVDITGELFF. DNA of the CDR3: TGTGCCAGCAATCGGGACAGGGTGGATATCACCGGGGAGCTGTTTTTT.

Only a few counts were recorded for this clone. This chain joins TRBV20-1 and TRBJ2-7; D is ambiguous. Germline V lookup: CDR1 DFQATT, CDR2 SNEGSKA (reference sequence). Trimming removed 1 base from V and 2 bases from J, with 6 bases in between. The CDR3 runs 12 residues. The CDR3 here is CSARGAPYEQYF. Written as DNA, the CDR3 is TGCAGTGCTAGAGGGGCCCCCTACGAGCAGTACTTC.